These 2 T cell receptor beta chains share one sample of origin, sequenced in a study of cytomegalovirus exposure and HLA in healthy donors. PCR amplification relied on 60 Vbeta primers (plus 13 Jbeta primers). Assay used: immunoSEQ multiplex PCR; TCRdb lists only in-frame clones, some missing. This sample lists roughly 57,000 clones; its ten largest clones have 9% to 15%. Sequenced: PBMCs. The receptors here all came from a woman aged 25 to 45 in good health and CMV-seropositive.

The chain joins TRBV6-5 to TRBJ1-1; D remains unclear. CDR3 length equals 14 residues. Between the trimmed V and J ends, which lost 0 bases and 2 bases, there was a span of 7 bases. Germline lookup yields CDR1 MNHEY and CDR2 SVGAGI. The CDR3 protein is CASSYSKRNTEAFF. In DNA, the CDR3 is TGTGCCAGCAGTTACTCTAAGAGAAACACTGAAGCTTTCTTT.

The DNA of the CDR3 is TGTGCCAGCAGCTCAGGACAGGATTATAACTATGGCTACACCTTC. Amino acid sequence: CASSSGQDYNYGYTF. The chain employs TRBV7-9 and TRBJ1-2, with 7 bases that match TRBD1. The trim removed 4 bases at V and 1 base at J, leaving 6 bases unmatched. This CDR3 region has 15 residues. Germline CDR1 and CDR2: SEHNR and FQNEAQ (reference sequence).